Below are 10 T cell receptor beta chains sequenced from a single sample in a study of shared clonotypes between healthy human individuals (dated by TCRdb to the early 2020s). The library was built by means of the immunoSEQ multiplex PCR assay. TCRdb carries this immuneACCESS record with in-frame sequences only. Its versions omit some clonotypes, under half of them owing to an unresolved V gene in the studies checked, with the rest unexplained. Across this sample there are 2.5 million or so clones, with 90% to 95% seen only once. The ten top clones hold around 0.14% of the sample. The source material was naive CD4+ T cells sorted from blood. The cell subset or site label here, explained by the study, means: CD45RA+ positively selected. Receptors originate from a man in his late teens or twenties in good health.

The V gene is TRBV5-1, the J gene TRBJ1-1; no definite D call. Germline loops: CDR1 SGHRS, CDR2 YFSETQ. V was trimmed by 4 bases and J by 10 bases, leaving 20 bases between them. The length of the CDR3 is 14 residues. Here the CDR3 reads CASSELNGPEGAFF. The CDR3 DNA is TGCGCCAGCAGCGAACTAAACGGACCTGAGGGAGCTTTCTTT.

This chain links TRBV5-1 with TRBJ2-7, with a possible D match to TRBD2 (5 bases). Germline assignment: CDR1 SGHRS and CDR2 YFSETQ. Trimming took 1 base from V and 7 from J, leaving 15 bases between them. This CDR3 spans 14 amino acids. The CDR3 DNA reads as TGCGCCAGCAGCTTGAATTTAATGTCGGGGGAGCAGTACTTC. Its protein product is CASSLNLMSGEQYF.

Details on this clone: At one of its ends the junction is not consistent with the germline gene, which may arise from a read error. The V gene is TRBV29-1, the J gene TRBJ1-3, with D hard to call. The CDR3 is made up of 13 amino acids. CDR1 and CDR2 from the germline V gene are SQVTM and ANQGSEA. The CDR3 bases are TGCAGCGTGGAAGGGTCGGCTGGAAACACCATATATTTT. Its translation: CSVEGSAGNTIYF.

This clone has more than one count but fewer than ten. The chain combines TRBV30 with TRBJ1-6; D is possibly TRBD1 (6 bases). CDR1 and CDR2 from the germline V gene are GTSNPN and SVGIG (reference sequence). V lost 3 bases and J 14 bases, leaving 11 bases between the germline ends. CDR3 size: 11 residues. In DNA, the CDR3 is TGTGCCTGGAGCGCCGGGACATCCCTCCACTTT. Translating gives CAWSAGTSLHF. The full variable domain, completed using reference TRBV30 and TRBJ1-6, is SQTIHQWPATLVQPVGSPLSLECTVEGTSNPNLYWYRQAAGRGLQLLFYSVGIGQISSEVPQNLSASRPQDRQFILSSKKLLLSDSGFYLCAWSAGTSLHFGNGTRLTVT.

This chain's CDR3 is CASSPTGTTNEKLFF. As DNA, the CDR3 is TGTGCCAGCAGTCCGACAGGGACAACTAATGAAAAACTGTTTTTT. The rearrangement links TRBV28 to TRBJ1-4; 7 bases match TRBD1. V was clipped by 5 bases and J by 0 bases; unmatched bases: 3. This CDR3 has 15 amino acids. The germline gives CDR1 MDHEN, CDR2 SYDVKM.

This rearrangement joins TRBV5-1 to TRBJ1-1; D is possibly TRBD1 (5 bases). Trimming pared 0 bases from V and 0 bases from J, leaving 15 bases between. Germline loops: CDR1 SGHRS, CDR2 YFSETQ. The CDR3 runs to 17 residues. CDR3 in DNA: TGCGCCAGCAGCTTGGGGGGCAGGTCTAACATGAACACTGAAGCTTTCTTT. Amino acids: CASSLGGRSNMNTEAFF.

V usage is TRBV6-4 and J usage is TRBJ1-2; D is possibly TRBD1 (6 bases). The V end lost 0 bases, the J end lost 8 bases, and 13 bases lay between the germline ends. CDR1 and CDR2 (germline): MRHNA, SNTAGT. CDR3 length: 14 amino acids. CDR3 nucleotide sequence: TGTGCCAGCAGTGACTCGACAGGAACCGAGGGCTACACCTTC. It codes for CASSDSTGTEGYTF.

The CDR3 DNA reads as TGCGCCAGCAGTGAGCGGGGGTCTAGAGATACGCAGTATTTT. It translates to CASSERGSRDTQYF. The chain couples TRBV10-2 to TRBJ2-3, with TRBD2 as a possible D gene (6 bases). This CDR3 region has 14 residues. The germline V gene encodes CDR1 WSHSY and CDR2 SAAADI. V was shortened by 2 bases and J by 5 bases, with 11 bases between the two germline ends.

This clone was picked up a small number of times. Other DNA sequences in this specimen translate into the identical CDR3. This chain uses TRBV5-4 with TRBJ1-2; 8 nucleotides match TRBD1. This CDR3 has 13 amino acids. V lost 4 bases and J lost 2; bases outside the gene matches: 1. From germline, CDR1 is SGHNT and CDR2 YYREEE (reference sequence). This CDR3 is CASSRDRNYGYTF. In nucleotides, the CDR3 is TGTGCCAGCAGCCGGGACAGGAACTATGGCTACACCTTC.

The rearrangement links TRBV11-3 to TRBJ2-3; 9 nucleotides align to TRBD2. The ends lost 5 bases at V and 4 bases at J; junction bases unmatched: 13. The CDR3 totals 17 residues. Germline-derived CDR1 and CDR2 are SGHNT and YENEEA. The CDR3 region has the DNA TGTGCCAGCAGCCGAGCGCGGGGGGGTATCGATGCAGATACGCAGTATTTT. This sequence encodes CASSRARGGIDADTQYF.